The 26 T cell receptor beta chains reported below all come from one sample, sequenced in a study of shared clonotypes between healthy human individuals. Profiling relied on immunoSEQ multiplex PCR, and the TCRdb table lists in-frame clones only, not all of them. Among roughly 1.5 million clones, 95% to 99% were seen once, and the ten largest hold around 0.45%. The sample was naive CD4+ T cells sorted from blood. Subset here: CD45RA+ positively selected. Source of these receptors: a man aged 25-40 years in good health.

This chain links TRBV5-4 with TRBJ2-3, with 7 bases lining up with TRBD2. The trim removed 4 bases at V and 2 bases at J, leaving 7 bases unmatched. The V gene's germline CDR1 is SGHNT and CDR2 YYREEE (reference sequence). The CDR3 contains 15 residues. CDR3: CASSPASGPTDTQYF. In nucleotides, the CDR3 is TGTGCCAGCAGCCCCGCTAGCGGTCCCACAGATACGCAGTATTTT.

The V and J genes are TRBV2 and TRBJ1-1; D perhaps matches TRBD1 (6 bases). CDR3 size: 14 residues. V gave up 2 bases and J gave up 4 bases, with 11 bases separating them. Per germline, CDR1 SNHLY and CDR2 FYNNEI. This CDR3 is CASSEPGEGTEAFF. In DNA form, the CDR3 reads TGTGCCAGCAGTGAACCAGGGGAAGGCACTGAAGCTTTCTTT.

The chain combines TRBV6-6 with TRBJ1-2; D is perhaps TRBD1 (5 bases). Germline V lookup: CDR1 MNHNY, CDR2 SVGAGI (reference sequence). The CDR3 spans 14 residues. With 2 bases removed from V and 6 bases from J, the gap between germline ends came to 13 bases. The CDR3 DNA sequence: TGTGCCAGCAGTTACCCGACAGCGGGTAATGGCTACACCTTC. Protein product: CASSYPTAGNGYTF.

V gene TRBV5-6 combines with J gene TRBJ1-2; D is possibly TRBD1 (5 bases). Trimming removed 4 bases at V and 7 bases at J, with 14 bases between. Germline CDR1 reads SGHDT; CDR2 reads YYEEEE. This CDR3 has 13 amino acids. CDR3 nucleotides: TGTGCCAGCAGCCCGAAGGGACCGTTTGGCTACACCTTC. Translating gives CASSPKGPFGYTF.

This clone was seen just once. CDR3 region: CASSGGRRAVNEKLFF. DNA for the CDR3: TGTGCCAGCAGTGGGGGACGGAGGGCAGTTAATGAAAAACTGTTTTTT. V gene TRBV2 combines with J gene TRBJ1-4; maybe TRBD1 (5 bases). The CDR3 has 16 amino acids. Germline V gene lookup returns CDR1 SNHLY and CDR2 FYNNEI. The ends were cut back, 4 bases at V and 4 bases at J, with 16 bases in the middle.

This chain connects TRBV7-6 to TRBJ2-1; D is uncertain. The CDR3 extends over 12 amino acids. Germline V CDR1 and CDR2: SGHVS, FNYEAQ. Between the trimmed V and J ends, which lost 4 bases and 5 bases, there was a span of 6 bases. The CDR3 is CASSYGDNEQFF. The CDR3 DNA is TGTGCCAGCAGCTATGGAGACAATGAGCAGTTCTTC.

This chain joins TRBV28 and TRBJ1-2; D is perhaps TRBD1 (6 bases). The germline V gene has CDR1 MDHEN and CDR2 SYDVKM. This CDR3 spans 15 amino acids. The V and J ends lost 7 bases and 5 bases respectively, with 20 bases between them. CDR3 bases: TGTGCCAGCATCCCCGCGGGGGGCGCAGGGTATGGCTACACCTTC. Its protein is CASIPAGGAGYGYTF.

The V and J genes are TRBV30 and TRBJ1-3; no clear D gene. Germline V CDR1 and CDR2: GTSNPN, SVGIG (reference sequence). Trimming shortened V by 3 bases and J by 0 bases, and 9 bases separated the two germline ends. The CDR3 runs 14 residues. The CDR3 region is CAWRRVSSGNTIYF. DNA for the CDR3: TGTGCCTGGAGGAGGGTGAGCTCTGGAAACACCATATATTTT. Full variable domain (rest looked up from reference TRBV30 and TRBJ1-3): SQTIHQWPATLVQPVGSPLSLECTVEGTSNPNLYWYRQAAGRGLQLLFYSVGIGQISSEVPQNLSASRPQDRQFILSSKKLLLSDSGFYLCAWRRVSSGNTIYFGEGSWLTVV.

The rearrangement uses TRBV4-2 and TRBJ2-7, with 8 nucleotides matching TRBD2. V dropped 1 base and J dropped 0; count of bases not matched to a gene: 8. Germline V lookup: CDR1 LGHNA, CDR2 YNFKEQ. The CDR3 sequence is 17 residues long. CDR3 sequence reads: CASSQGLLAGSSYEQYF. CDR3 sequence (DNA): TGTGCCAGCAGCCAAGGACTATTAGCGGGGAGCTCCTACGAGCAGTACTTC.

This rearrangement joins TRBV6-5 to TRBJ2-7; no reliable D call. The germline V gene has CDR1 MNHEY and CDR2 SVGAGI. This CDR3 has 14 residues. Trimming removed 5 bases from V and 2 bases from J, with 13 bases in between. This CDR3 is CASSRIVGPYEQYF. DNA of the CDR3: TGTGCCAGCAGTAGGATTGTGGGTCCCTACGAGCAGTACTTC.

CDR3 sequence reads: CASSLPQHQPQHF. Here the CDR3 DNA reads TGTGCCAGCAGTTTACCGCAGCATCAGCCCCAGCATTTT. The genes are TRBV28 and TRBJ1-5; D is ambiguous. The germline CDR1 and CDR2 sequences are MDHEN and SYDVKM. CDR3 length: 13 amino acids. V was pared by 2 bases and J by 5 bases, with 7 bases between.

This chain links TRBV2 with TRBJ2-1; possibly TRBD1 for D (5 bases). CDR1 and CDR2 (germline): SNHLY, FYNNEI. This CDR3 has 15 amino acids. Trimming shortened V by 6 bases and J by 4 bases, and 16 bases separated the two germline ends. The CDR3 sequence: CASRFDSSGYNEQFF. Here the CDR3 DNA reads TGTGCCAGCAGGTTCGACTCTTCAGGGTACAATGAGCAGTTCTTC.

This chain joins TRBV5-4 and TRBJ2-7; TRBD2 agrees at 8 bases. With 4 bases clipped from V and 3 bases from J, the junction kept 12 bases outside the gene matches. The V gene's germline CDR1 is SGHNT and CDR2 YYREEE (reference sequence). The CDR3 length is 16 residues. Here the CDR3 reads CASSLAGSSGIYEQYF. CDR3 sequence (DNA): TGTGCCAGCAGCCTTGCCGGGAGTAGCGGGATCTACGAGCAGTACTTC.

This clone occurred once. The CDR3 DNA sequence: TGTGCCAGCAGCTTAGGTACTAGATTGTACAATGAGCAGTTCTTC. Translation gives CASSLGTRLYNEQFF. This rearrangement joins TRBV7-9 to TRBJ2-1, with a weak D call TRBD2 (5 bases). The germline V gene has CDR1 SEHNR and CDR2 FQNEAQ (reference sequence). Trimming pared 1 base from V and 4 bases from J, leaving 11 bases between. This CDR3 is built from 15 residues.

The chain combines TRBV6-5 with TRBJ1-3, with D hard to call. The CDR3 sequence is 15 residues long. The germline CDR1 and CDR2 sequences are MNHEY and SVGAGI. The V gene lost 2 bases and the J gene lost 4 bases, with 12 bases spanning the gap. The CDR3 is CASSYGLGSGNTIYF. CDR3 bases: TGTGCCAGCAGTTACGGGTTGGGGTCAGGAAACACCATATATTTT.

The chain recombines TRBV2 with TRBJ2-3; possibly TRBD2 for D (5 bases). V shed 7 bases and J shed 2 bases, with 13 bases lying between them. Germline CDR1 reads SNHLY; CDR2 reads FYNNEI. CDR3 length: 14 amino acids. DNA for the CDR3: TGTGCCAGCACCTTGGACTCCTACACAGATACGCAGTATTTT. It is translated as CASTLDSYTDTQYF.

This clone showed up just once. The chain employs TRBV7-6 and TRBJ2-7; 10 nucleotides agree with TRBD2. The J segment lost 5 bases and the V segment lost 4 bases, leaving 11 bases of the junction unmatched. The CDR3 totals 16 residues. Per the germline V gene, CDR1 is SGHVS and CDR2 is FNYEAQ. CDR3 sequence reads: CASSWGRSGRAHEQYF. CDR3 nucleotide sequence: TGTGCCAGCAGCTGGGGAAGGAGCGGGAGGGCCCACGAGCAGTACTTC. Together with reference TRBV7-6 and TRBJ2-7, the CDR3 gives the full variable domain: GAGVSQSPRYKVTKRGQDVALRCDPISGHVSLYWYRQALGQGPEFLTYFNYEAQQDKSGLPNDRFSAERPEGSISTLTIQRTEQRDSAMYRCASSWGRSGRAHEQYFGPGTRLTVT.

This clone was detected only once. This sequence joins TRBV5-1 and TRBJ2-2; D is ambiguous. This CDR3 comprises 16 residues. Trimming removed 0 bases from V and 0 bases from J, with 9 bases in between. Looked up from germline, CDR1 is SGHRS and CDR2 is YFSETQ. The CDR3 reads CASSLVPVSNTGELFF. For the CDR3, the DNA is TGCGCCAGCAGCTTGGTCCCAGTTTCGAACACCGGGGAGCTGTTTTTT.

The rearrangement joins TRBV2 to TRBJ2-5; no definite D call. The CDR3 spans 14 residues. Deletions cut 4 bases from V and 5 bases from J, with 14 bases between. Germline assignment: CDR1 SNHLY and CDR2 FYNNEI. The chain's CDR3 is CASSVTPGGETQYF. For the CDR3, the DNA is TGTGCCAGCAGTGTTACACCGGGTGGGGAGACCCAGTACTTC.

With respect to this clone: Other DNA variants within this sample encode the same CDR3. The V and J genes are TRBV7-8 and TRBJ2-3; D remains unclear. Germline V gives CDR1 SGHVS, CDR2 FQNEAQ. V was trimmed by 0 bases and J by 2 bases, leaving 3 bases between them. The CDR3 has 13 residues. The CDR3 region has the DNA TGTGCCAGCAGCTTAGCGAACACAGATACGCAGTATTTT. Translating gives CASSLANTDTQYF.

The chain links TRBV29-1 to TRBJ2-5, with D tentatively TRBD2 (6 bases). The V and J ends lost 7 bases and 2 bases respectively, with 14 bases between them. Germline-derived CDR1 and CDR2 are SQVTM and ANQGSEA. CDR3 length: 13 amino acids. The CDR3 region is CSACRDLQETQYF. The DNA for the CDR3 is TGCAGCGCTTGCCGGGACTTACAAGAGACCCAGTACTTC.

The chain is built from TRBV7-9 and TRBJ2-1; 9 bases fit TRBD1. The CDR3 is 15 amino acids. Trimming took 4 bases from V and 7 from J; bases not matched to a gene: 8. Germline V gene sequence: CDR1 SEHNR, CDR2 FQNEAQ (reference sequence). The CDR3 reads CASSSRDRVVNEQFF. CDR3 DNA sequence: TGTGCCAGCAGCTCCCGGGACAGGGTCGTTAATGAGCAGTTCTTC. Using reference TRBV7-9 and TRBJ2-1 for the parts outside the CDR3, the full variable domain is DTGVSQNPRHKITKRGQNVTFRCDPISEHNRLYWYRQTLGQGPEFLTYFQNEAQLEKSRLLSDRFSAERPKGSFSTLEIQRTEQGDSAMYLCASSSRDRVVNEQFFGPGTRLTVL.

The chain has TRBV18 and TRBJ2-3; D unresolved. In germline, CDR1 is KGHSH, CDR2 LQKENI. The V gene lost 8 bases and the J gene lost 0 bases, with 15 bases spanning the gap. CDR3 size: 15 residues. The CDR3 here is CASTWRHPSTDTQYF. CDR3 nucleotides: TGTGCCAGCACCTGGCGGCATCCTAGCACAGATACGCAGTATTTT.

The V and J genes are TRBV5-6 and TRBJ2-1, with D possibly TRBD1 on 5 matching bases. Looked up from germline, CDR1 is SGHDT and CDR2 is YYEEEE. The V end lost 5 bases, the J end lost 1 base, and 10 bases lay between the germline ends. The CDR3 spans 14 residues. The CDR3 is CASRSTDSYNEQFF. The CDR3 nucleotides read TGTGCCAGCAGGTCGACAGATTCCTACAATGAGCAGTTCTTC.

On this clone itself: Other DNA sequences of this sample code for an identical CDR3. The J gene is TRBJ1-2, the V gene TRBV7-9; D ambiguous. Between the trimmed V and J ends, which lost 3 bases and 7 bases, there was a span of 9 bases. The CDR3 runs to 12 residues. In germline, CDR1 is SEHNR, CDR2 FQNEAQ (reference sequence). The CDR3 here is CASSFGGSGYTF. The CDR3 coding sequence is TGTGCCAGCAGCTTTGGAGGGTCTGGCTACACCTTC.

This chain links TRBV23-1 with TRBJ2-6; 8 bases align to TRBD1. TRBV23-1 qualifies as an ORF whose function is uncertain. Losses at the gene ends were 6 bases for V and 1 base for J; bases not matched to a gene: 8. The CDR3 length is 17 residues. CDR3: CASRPGQGDSGANVLTF. CDR3 coding DNA: TGCGCCAGCAGACCCGGACAGGGAGATTCTGGGGCCAACGTCCTGACTTTC.